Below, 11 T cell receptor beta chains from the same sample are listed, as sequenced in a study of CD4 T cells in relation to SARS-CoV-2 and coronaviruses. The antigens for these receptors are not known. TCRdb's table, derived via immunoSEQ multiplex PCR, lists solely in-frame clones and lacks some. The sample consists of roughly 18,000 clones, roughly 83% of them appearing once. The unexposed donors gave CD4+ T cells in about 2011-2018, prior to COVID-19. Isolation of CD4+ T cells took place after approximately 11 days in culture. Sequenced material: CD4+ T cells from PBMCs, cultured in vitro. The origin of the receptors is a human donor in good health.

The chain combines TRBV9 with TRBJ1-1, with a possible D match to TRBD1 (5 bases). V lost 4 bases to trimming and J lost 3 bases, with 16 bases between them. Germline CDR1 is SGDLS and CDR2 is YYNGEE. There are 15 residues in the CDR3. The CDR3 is CASSPRVGGDTEAFF. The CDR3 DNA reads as TGTGCCAGCAGCCCCCGGGTCGGAGGGGACACTGAAGCTTTCTTT.

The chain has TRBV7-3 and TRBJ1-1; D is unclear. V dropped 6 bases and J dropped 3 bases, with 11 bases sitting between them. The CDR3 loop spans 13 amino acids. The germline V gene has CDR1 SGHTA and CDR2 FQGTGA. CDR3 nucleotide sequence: TGTGCCAGCAGAAATAACGCAGACACTGAAGCTTTCTTT. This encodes CASRNNADTEAFF.

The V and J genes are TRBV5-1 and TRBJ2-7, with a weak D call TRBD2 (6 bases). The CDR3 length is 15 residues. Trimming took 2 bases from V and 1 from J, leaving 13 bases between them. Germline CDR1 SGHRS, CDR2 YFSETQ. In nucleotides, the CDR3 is TGCGCCAGCAGCTTCGGCGGGGATTTTTCCTACGAGCAGTACTTC. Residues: CASSFGGDFSYEQYF. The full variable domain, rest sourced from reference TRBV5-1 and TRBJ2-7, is KAGVTQTPRYLIKTRGQQVTLSCSPISGHRSVSWYQQTPGQGLQFLFEYFSETQRNKGNFPGRFSGRQFSNSRSEMNVSTLELGDSALYLCASSFGGDFSYEQYFGPGTRLTVT.

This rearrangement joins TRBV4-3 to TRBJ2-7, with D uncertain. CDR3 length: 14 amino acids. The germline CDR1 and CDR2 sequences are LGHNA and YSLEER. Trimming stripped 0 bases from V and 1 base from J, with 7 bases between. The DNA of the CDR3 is TGCGCCAGCAGCCAAGACTCAGTATCCTACGAGCAGTACTTC. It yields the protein CASSQDSVSYEQYF.

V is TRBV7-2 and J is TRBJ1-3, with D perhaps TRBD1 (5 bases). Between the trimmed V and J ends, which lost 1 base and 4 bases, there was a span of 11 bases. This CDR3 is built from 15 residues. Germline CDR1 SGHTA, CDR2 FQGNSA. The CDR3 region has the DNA TGTGCCAGCAGCTTAGTGCAGGGTCTAGGAAACACCATATATTTT. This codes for CASSLVQGLGNTIYF.

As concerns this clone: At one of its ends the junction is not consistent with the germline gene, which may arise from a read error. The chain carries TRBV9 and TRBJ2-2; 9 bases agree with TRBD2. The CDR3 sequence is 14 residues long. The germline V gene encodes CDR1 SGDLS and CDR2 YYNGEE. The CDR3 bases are TGTGCCAACAGCGGGGGGAGGGGGACCGGGGAGCTGTTTTTT. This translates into CANSGGRGTGELFF. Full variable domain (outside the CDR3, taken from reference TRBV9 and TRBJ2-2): DSGVTQTPKHLITATGQRVTLRCSPRSGDLSVYWYQQSLDQGLQFLIQYYNGEERAKGNILERFSAQQFPDLHSELNLSSLELGDSALYFCANSGGRGTGELFFGEGSRLTVL.

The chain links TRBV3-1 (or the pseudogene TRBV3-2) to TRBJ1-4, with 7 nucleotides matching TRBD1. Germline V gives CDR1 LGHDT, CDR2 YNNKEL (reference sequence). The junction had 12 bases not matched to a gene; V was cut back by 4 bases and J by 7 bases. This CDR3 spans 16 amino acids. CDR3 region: CASSPTTGVGTEKLFF. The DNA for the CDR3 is TGTGCCAGCAGCCCAACTACAGGGGTGGGTACTGAAAAACTGTTTTTT.

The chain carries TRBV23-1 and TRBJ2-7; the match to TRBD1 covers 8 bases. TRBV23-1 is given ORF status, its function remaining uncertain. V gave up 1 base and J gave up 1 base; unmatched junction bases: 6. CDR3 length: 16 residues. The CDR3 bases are TGCGCCAGCAGTCAATGGGGACAGGTGCGTTCCTACGAGCAGTACTTC. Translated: CASSQWGQVRSYEQYF.

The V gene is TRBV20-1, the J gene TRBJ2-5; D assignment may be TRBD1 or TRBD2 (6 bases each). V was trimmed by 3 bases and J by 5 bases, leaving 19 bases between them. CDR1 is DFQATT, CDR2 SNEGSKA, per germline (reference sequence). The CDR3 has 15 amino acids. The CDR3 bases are TGCAGTGCTAGTCGGGTGGGAGGAGGGGGGGAGACCCAGTACTTC. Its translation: CSASRVGGGGETQYF.

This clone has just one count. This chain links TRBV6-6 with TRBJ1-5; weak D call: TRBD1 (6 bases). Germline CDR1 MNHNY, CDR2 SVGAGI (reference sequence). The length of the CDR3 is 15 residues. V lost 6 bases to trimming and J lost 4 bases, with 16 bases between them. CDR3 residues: CASRGPGVGNQPQHF. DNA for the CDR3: TGTGCCAGCAGAGGTCCAGGGGTAGGGAATCAGCCCCAGCATTTT.

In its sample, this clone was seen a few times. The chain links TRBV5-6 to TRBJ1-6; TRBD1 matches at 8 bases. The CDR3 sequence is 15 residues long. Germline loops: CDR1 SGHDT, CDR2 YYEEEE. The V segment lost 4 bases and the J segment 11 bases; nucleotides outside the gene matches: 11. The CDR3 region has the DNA TGTGCCAGCAGCGAGCCAGGACAGGGTATTGCACCCCTCCACTTT. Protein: CASSEPGQGIAPLHF.